This entry concerns a single T cell receptor (beta chain). The sample belongs to a study of CD8+CD57+ T cells in acquired aplastic anemia. Study summary: Sorted CD4+ and CD8+ cells gave an average of 3.2 ug of DNA.

The CDR3 extends over 13 amino acids. Germline CDR1 reads MNHEY; CDR2 reads SVGAGI. Trimming cost V 9 bases and J 3 bases; bases outside gene matches: 6. The use of genomic DNA as template underpinned the TCR beta VDJ and CDR3 profiling. TCRdb re-derived calls from the reads in MiXCR, one entry per CDR3 protein. The table lists roughly 170,000 distinct CDR3 sequences, about 64% of them singletons. The specimen sequenced was sorted CD4+, CD8+, or CD8+CD57+ T cells (not recorded which) from PBMCs. The sequence derives from a human donor in good health. The chain couples TRBV6-5 to TRBJ1-1; 8 nucleotides align to TRBD1. As DNA, the CDR3 is TGTGCCAGTAGAACAGGGGGTTACACTGAAGCTTTCTTT. Protein product: CASRTGGYTEAFF.